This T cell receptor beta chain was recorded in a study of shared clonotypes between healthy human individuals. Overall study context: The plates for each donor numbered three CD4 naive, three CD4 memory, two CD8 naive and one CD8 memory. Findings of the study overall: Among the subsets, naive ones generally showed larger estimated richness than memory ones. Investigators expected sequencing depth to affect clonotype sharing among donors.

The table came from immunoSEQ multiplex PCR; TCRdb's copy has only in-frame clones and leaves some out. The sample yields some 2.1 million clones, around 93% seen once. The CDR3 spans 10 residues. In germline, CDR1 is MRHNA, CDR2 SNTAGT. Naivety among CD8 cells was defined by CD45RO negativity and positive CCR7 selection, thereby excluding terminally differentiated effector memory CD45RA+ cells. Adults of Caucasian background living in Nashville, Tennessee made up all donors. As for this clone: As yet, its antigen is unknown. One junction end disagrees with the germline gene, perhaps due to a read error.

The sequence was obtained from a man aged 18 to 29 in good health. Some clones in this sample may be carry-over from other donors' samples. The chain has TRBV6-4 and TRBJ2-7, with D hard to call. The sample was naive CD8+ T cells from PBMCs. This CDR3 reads CASSDSASNF. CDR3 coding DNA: TGTGCCAGCAGTGACTCGGCGTCTAACTTC.